The rows below give T cell receptor beta chains drawn from one sample of a study of identical twins. Each CDR3 protein gets one entry after TCRdb re-called the 5' RACE reads with MiXCR. Of some 1,600,000 distinct CDR3 sequences listed, around 33% are singletons. The sequenced sample was cord blood. The receptors come from a newborn girl in good health. The CDR3 runs from the conserved cysteine through the conserved F or W. D genes are given only for firm matches. Rows may omit the clone size; those that give it use once, few, many or a size class.

v_gene	abundance	d_gene	j_gene	CDR3aa	CDR3nt
TRBV28	few	TRBD1	TRBJ2-7	CASSSWDSRYEQYF	TGTGCCAGCAGTTCATGGGACAGCCGCTACGAGCAGTACTTC
TRBV5-1	NA	TRBD2	TRBJ2-7	CASSWGLADSYEQYF	TGCGCCAGCAGCTGGGGACTAGCGGACTCCTACGAGCAGTACTTC
TRBV4-1	few	NA	TRBJ1-2	CASSQDASGGYYGYTF	TGCGCCAGCAGCCAAGATGCCTCGGGGGGATACTATGGCTACACCTTC
TRBV5-8	few	TRBD1	TRBJ2-1	CASSPGQIRGFF	TGTGCCAGCAGCCCGGGACAGATAAGGGGGTTCTTC
TRBV28	NA	TRBD1	TRBJ1-1	CASREGQMNTEAFF	TGTGCCAGCAGGGAGGGACAGATGAACACTGAAGCTTTCTTT
TRBV18	NA	TRBD1	TRBJ1-2	CASSQQGPANYGYTF	TGTGCCAGCTCTCAACAGGGGCCGGCTAACTACGGCTACACCTTC
TRBV12-3/TRBV12-4	NA	NA	TRBJ2-3	CASGEGADTQYF	TGTGCCAGCGGAGAGGGTGCAGATACGCAGTATTTT
TRBV6-6	few	NA	TRBJ2-5	CASSPQLKRGETQYF	TGTGCCAGCAGCCCTCAACTCAAACGAGGGGAGACCCAGTACTTC
TRBV28	NA	TRBD2	TRBJ2-3	CASSLSGRAIDTQYF	TGTGCCAGCAGTTTGAGCGGGAGGGCCATTGATACGCAGTATTTT
TRBV29-1	NA	TRBD1	TRBJ1-6	CSVKDRGNSPLHF	TGCAGCGTAAAGGACAGGGGGAATTCACCCCTCCACTTT
TRBV4-2	NA	NA	TRBJ2-5	CASSPGSSGQETQYF	TGTGCCAGCAGCCCCGGAAGTAGCGGCCAAGAGACCCAGTACTTC
TRBV30	few	TRBD1	TRBJ2-1	CAWNGQGSYNEQFF	TGTGCCTGGAACGGACAGGGGTCTTACAATGAGCAGTTCTTC
TRBV11-2	once	NA	TRBJ1-6	CASSLVPQPSLHF	TGTGCCAGCAGCTTAGTTCCCCAGCCGTCCCTCCACTTT
TRBV5-1	NA	TRBD2	TRBJ2-7	CASSLSGEGYEQYF	TGCGCCAGCAGCTTGAGTGGGGAGGGCTACGAGCAGTACTTC
TRBV7-9	NA	NA	TRBJ2-7	CASSQGQISYEQYF	TGTGCCAGCAGTCAAGGACAGATTTCCTACGAGCAGTACTTC
TRBV7-9	few	NA	TRBJ1-5	CASSLDGAGHQPQHF	TGTGCCAGCAGCTTAGACGGTGCCGGCCATCAGCCCCAGCATTTT
TRBV27	few	NA	TRBJ1-2	CASSFGVSNYGYTF	TGTGCCAGCAGTTTTGGGGTTTCTAACTATGGCTACACCTTC
TRBV2	few	TRBD2	TRBJ2-5	CASNVWLAGVPQETQYF	TGTGCCAGCAACGTTTGGCTAGCGGGAGTCCCCCAAGAGACCCAGTACTTC
TRBV28	few	NA	TRBJ2-3	CASRGFGARDTQYF	TGTGCCAGCAGGGGGTTCGGGGCGAGAGATACGCAGTATTTT
TRBV29-1	many	NA	TRBJ2-5	CSVAHSQETQYF	TGCAGCGTTGCACACTCCCAAGAGACCCAGTACTTC
TRBV4-2	NA	NA	TRBJ2-2	CASGQGRSDTGELFF	TGTGCCAGCGGCCAAGGGCGAAGCGACACCGGGGAGCTGTTTTTT
TRBV14	NA	NA	TRBJ2-6	CASSPLMVAASGANVLTF	TGTGCCAGCAGCCCGCTGATGGTAGCGGCTTCTGGGGCCAACGTCCTGACTTTC
TRBV9	NA	NA	TRBJ1-1	CASSVELRTEAFF	TGTGCCAGCAGCGTAGAACTCCGCACTGAAGCTTTCTTT
TRBV6-2/TRBV6-3	many	NA	TRBJ2-7	CASSYSDSSYEQYF	TGTGCCAGCAGTTACTCGGACAGCTCCTACGAGCAGTACTTC
TRBV5-5	few	TRBD1	TRBJ2-7	CASSDKIDRATYEQYF	TGTGCCAGCAGCGATAAAATCGACAGGGCCACCTACGAGCAGTACTTC
TRBV3-1	NA	TRBD2	TRBJ2-5	CASSQASEREAGETQYF	TGTGCCAGCAGCCAAGCCTCAGAGCGGGAGGCCGGAGAGACCCAGTACTTC
TRBV3-1	many	TRBD2	TRBJ2-5	CASSRSHYFLGLERETQYF	TGTGCCAGCAGCCGGAGCCATTATTTCTTGGGACTAGAGCGAGAGACCCAGTACTTC
TRBV12-3/TRBV12-4	NA	NA	TRBJ2-5	CASSGQEASAETQYF	TGTGCCAGCAGTGGGCAGGAGGCTAGCGCGGAGACCCAGTACTTC
TRBV13	NA	NA	TRBJ2-1	CASSSFHGAYNEQFF	TGTGCCAGCAGCTCCTTTCACGGGGCCTACAATGAGCAGTTCTTC
TRBV14	few	NA	TRBJ1-5	CASSQDILPSNQPQHF	TGTGCCAGCAGCCAAGATATCCTCCCTAGCAATCAGCCCCAGCATTTT
TRBV12-3/TRBV12-4	once	TRBD2	TRBJ2-5	CASSLGLVVGHNEQYF	TGTGCCAGCAGTTTGGGACTAGTCGTCGGGCACAATGAGCAGTACTTC
TRBV2	few	NA	TRBJ1-4	CASRPPRDLREKLFF	TGTGCCAGCAGACCACCCCGCGACTTGAGGGAAAAACTGTTTTTT
TRBV15	few	TRBD1	TRBJ2-5	CATSRDRDRGETQYF	TGTGCCACCAGCAGAGATAGAGACAGGGGTGAGACCCAGTACTTC
TRBV5-1	many	NA	TRBJ2-3	CASSYWTTDTQYF	TGCGCCAGCAGCTACTGGACAACAGATACGCAGTATTTT
TRBV3-1	few	TRBD2	TRBJ2-7	CASSPMTSGRGYEQYF	TGTGCCAGCAGCCCGATGACTAGCGGGAGGGGATACGAGCAGTACTTC
TRBV7-2	NA	TRBD1	TRBJ1-1	CASSAQTGRNTEAFF	TGTGCCAGCAGCGCCCAGACAGGGAGGAACACTGAAGCTTTCTTT
TRBV7-8	NA	NA	TRBJ2-7	CASSLARTPGNNEQYF	TGTGCCAGCAGCTTAGCGCGAACCCCCGGGAACAATGAGCAGTACTTC
TRBV27	NA	NA	TRBJ2-7	CASSLGGDGYNEQYF	TGTGCCAGCAGTTTGGGTGGGGACGGTTACAATGAGCAGTACTTC
TRBV29-1	NA	NA	TRBJ1-1	CSVDSVLNTEAFF	TGCAGCGTTGACAGCGTCTTGAACACTGAAGCTTTCTTT
TRBV20-1	NA	NA	TRBJ2-3	CSARRSSVGTDTQYF	TGCAGTGCTAGAAGGAGCAGTGTTGGGACAGATACGCAGTATTTT
TRBV20-1	NA	NA	TRBJ1-6	CSASSRADSPLHF	TGCAGTGCTAGTTCCAGGGCTGATTCACCCCTCCACTTT
TRBV7-2	NA	TRBD2	TRBJ2-7	CASSLRRLASYNEQYF	TGTGCCAGCAGCTTACGGCGACTAGCCTCCTACAATGAGCAGTACTTC
TRBV9	NA	NA	TRBJ2-3	CASSVALGISTDTQYF	TGTGCCAGCAGCGTAGCTCTGGGGATTAGCACAGATACGCAGTATTTT